This is a list of T cell receptor beta chains from one sample in a study of blood T cell repertoires in COVID-19. The repertoire was sequenced with immunoSEQ multiplex PCR; TCRdb's copy has only in-frame clones and lacks some. The sample holds approximately 210,000 clones, around 82% seen once. Sequencing was done on a sample of peripheral blood. These receptors all come from a woman aged 40 to 50 with active or convalescent COVID-19. Both conserved end residues are part of each CDR3. D genes are given only for firm matches. Where a row states a size, it is once, few, many or the class of an expanded clone; other rows omit it.

D: .; size: .; J: TRBJ1-2; V: TRBV18; CDR3: CASSPDRYGYTF; DNA: TGTGCCAGCTCCCCGGACAGATATGGCTACACCTTC
D: .; size: .; J: TRBJ2-2; V: TRBV12-3/TRBV12-4; CDR3: CASSPLAVGELFF; DNA: TGTGCCAGCAGTCCCTTGGCAGTCGGGGAGCTGTTTTTT
D: TRBD1; size: .; J: TRBJ1-4; V: TRBV5-6; CDR3: CASSLGTVNEKLFF; DNA: TGTGCCAGCTCCCTCGGGACAGTTAATGAAAAACTGTTTTTT
D: TRBD2; size: .; J: TRBJ2-3; V: TRBV19; CDR3: CASSPLAGVPDTQYF; DNA: TGTGCCAGTAGTCCGTTAGCGGGAGTCCCAGATACGCAGTATTTT
D: TRBD2; size: once; J: TRBJ2-6; V: TRBV19; CDR3: CASSIDGRVRGGGANVLTF; DNA: TGTGCCAGTAGTATAGACGGGAGGGTCCGGGGCGGTGGGGCCAACGTCCTGACTTTC
D: TRBD1; size: .; J: TRBJ1-4; V: TRBV29-1; CDR3: CSVEVGQGNEKLFF; DNA: TGCAGCGTTGAAGTTGGACAGGGCAACGAAAAACTGTTTTTT
D: .; size: .; J: TRBJ2-4; V: TRBV3-1/TRBV3-2; CDR3: CASSQGPGETKNIQYF; DNA: TGTGCCAGCAGCCAAGGGCCCGGGGAGACCAAAAACATTCAGTACTTC
D: .; size: .; J: TRBJ1-2; V: TRBV23-1; CDR3: CASSQPSGQAGGYTF; DNA: TGCGCCAGCAGTCAACCTTCGGGGCAGGCGGGAGGCTACACCTTC
D: TRBD1; size: .; J: TRBJ2-5; V: TRBV6-6; CDR3: CASNARDSKTQYF; DNA: TGTGCCAGCAACGCACGGGACAGCAAGACCCAGTACTTC
D: .; size: .; J: TRBJ1-3; V: TRBV15; CDR3: CATSRGNGGSGNTIYF; DNA: TGTGCCACCAGCAGAGGGAACGGAGGCTCTGGAAACACCATATATTTT
D: TRBD1; size: .; J: TRBJ2-2; V: TRBV2; CDR3: CASSEGTGAYTGELFF; DNA: TGTGCCAGCAGTGAGGGAACAGGGGCCTACACCGGGGAGCTGTTTTTT
D: .; size: .; J: TRBJ1-3; V: TRBV18; CDR3: CASSPTGVSGNTIYF; DNA: TGTGCCAGCTCACCGACGGGGGTCTCTGGAAACACCATATATTTT
D: TRBD1; size: once; J: TRBJ1-4; V: TRBV29-1; CDR3: CSVSGTAIEKLFF; DNA: TGCAGCGTGTCCGGGACAGCTATTGAAAAACTGTTTTTT
D: TRBD1; size: .; J: TRBJ1-1; V: TRBV6-5; CDR3: CASSQGTGGESTAFF; DNA: TGTGCCAGCAGCCAAGGGACAGGGGGCGAAAGTACGGCTTTCTTT
D: TRBD2; size: .; J: TRBJ2-1; V: TRBV12-5; CDR3: CASGLVLAGDVHNEQFF; DNA: TGTGCTAGTGGTTTGGTACTAGCGGGAGATGTCCACAATGAGCAGTTCTTC
D: .; size: once; J: TRBJ1-2; V: TRBV7-3; CDR3: CASSLTAGNEGYGYTF; DNA: TGTGCCAGCAGCTTAACTGCCGGCAACGAGGGTTATGGCTACACCTTC
D: TRBD2; size: .; J: TRBJ2-5; V: TRBV6-5; CDR3: CASMRRLADQETQYF; DNA: TGTGCCAGCATGAGGAGACTAGCGGATCAAGAGACCCAGTACTTC